This passage covers 8 T cell receptor beta chains from one sample sequenced in a study of T cell clonotyping in hematopoietic cell transplantation. Repertoires were generated with immunoSEQ multiplex PCR, while TCRdb's copy carries only in-frame clones and drops some. The sample has tens of thousands of clones, 80% to 85% seen once. Specified time point: recipient sample about 28 days before transplant, after cytoreduction. Source: peripheral blood mononuclear cells, taken before stem cell transplant. These receptors came from a man aged 60 to 75 with myelodysplastic syndrome. Some clones in this sample may be carry-over from other donors' samples.

The J gene is TRBJ2-1, the V gene TRBV6-4; 10 nucleotides match TRBD2. Germline CDR1 reads MRHNA; CDR2 reads SNTAGT. J lost 6 bases, V lost 5 bases, and 7 bases had no gene match. The CDR3 has 15 amino acids. The CDR3 DNA follows: TGTGCCAGCAGTCTGGCTAGCGGGGGTCCCAATGAGCAGTTCTTC. It is translated as CASSLASGGPNEQFF.

The chain uses TRBV30 and TRBJ1-6, with D possibly matching TRBD1 (5 bases). Germline assignment: CDR1 GTSNPN and CDR2 SVGIG (reference sequence). V lost 8 bases and J lost 5, with 19 bases in between. This CDR3 has 15 residues. The CDR3 protein is CALRAPLGDNSPLHF. The CDR3 DNA reads TGTGCCCTACGGGCCCCTTTAGGGGATAATTCACCCCTCCACTTT.

V gene TRBV9 combines with J gene TRBJ2-5; weak D call: TRBD2 (6 bases). The CDR3 consists of 13 residues. Germline assignment: CDR1 SGDLS and CDR2 YYNGEE. V shed 2 bases and J shed 1 base, with 6 bases lying between them. CDR3 nucleotides: TGTGCCAGCAGCGTGGGGGGCCAAGAGACCCAGTACTTC. This sequence encodes CASSVGGQETQYF.

The chain uses TRBV6-4 and TRBJ2-2; no definite D call. Per germline, CDR1 MRHNA and CDR2 SNTAGT. V lost 3 bases to trimming and J lost 3 bases, with 5 bases between them. The CDR3 totals 13 residues. CDR3 amino acids: CASSEGHTGELFF. The CDR3, as DNA: TGTGCCAGCAGTGAAGGACACACCGGGGAGCTGTTTTTT.

The V and J genes are TRBV5-1 and TRBJ2-7; 8 bases match TRBD2. V was pared by 3 bases and J by 6 bases, with 11 bases of the junction left unmatched. This CDR3 is 15 amino acids long. Germline V gene lookup returns CDR1 SGHRS and CDR2 YFSETQ. CDR3 in amino acids: CASSSGGGALSEQYF. In DNA, the CDR3 is TGCGCCAGCAGCTCGGGGGGGGGAGCCCTTTCCGAGCAGTACTTC.

The gene calls are TRBV7-2 and TRBJ2-2, with D tentatively TRBD1 (5 bases). Germline V CDR1 and CDR2: SGHTA, FQGNSA. The ends were cut back, 8 bases at V and 7 bases at J, with 14 bases in the middle. This CDR3 region has 13 residues. The CDR3 reads CASWLGVGGELFF. The CDR3 nucleotides read TGTGCCAGCTGGTTAGGGGTGGGCGGGGAGCTGTTTTTT.

The CDR3 DNA sequence: TGTGCCAGAAGCCCCAACGACGGGGGCGGCAATCAGCCCCAGCATTTT. This codes for CARSPNDGGGNQPQHF. The chain has TRBV5-3 and TRBJ1-5; D may be TRBD1 (6 bases). TRBV5-3 is designated an ORF whose function remains uncertain. V was clipped by 4 bases and J by 2 bases, with 16 bases between them. The CDR3 is 16 residues long.

CDR3 DNA sequence: TGTGCCAGCAGCCAAGATCGGGCAGGGATAAACTATGGCTACACCTTC. Protein sequence: CASSQDRAGINYGYTF. The V call is TRBV14, the J call TRBJ1-2; possibly TRBD1 for D (5 bases). Trimming removed 0 bases from V and 2 bases from J, with 13 bases in between. The CDR3 spans 16 residues. Per germline, CDR1 SGHDN and CDR2 FVKESK.